This TCR beta chain was found in a study of CD8+CD57+ T cells in acquired aplastic anemia. For the study at large: An average of roughly 3.2 ug of DNA was obtained from sorted CD4+ and CD8+ cells.

The CDR3 contains 15 residues. CDR1 and CDR2 from the germline V gene are LNHDA and SQIVND (reference sequence). V was cut by 0 bases and J by 3 bases, with 12 bases left in between. Genomic DNA constituted the template upon which TCR beta VDJ and CDR3 profiling was performed. One entry per CDR3 protein results from TCRdb running MiXCR on the reads. The sample contains roughly 160,000 distinct CDR3 sequences, around half of which appear only once. CD8+CD57+ cell expansion, shown by flow cytometry, had occurred in the patients selected for sequencing. The sequencing sample was made of sorted CD4+, CD8+, or CD8+CD57+ T cells (not recorded which) from PBMCs. The clonotype comes from a human donor with aplastic anemia. This chain uses TRBV19 with TRBJ2-7, with D unclear. DNA of the CDR3: TGTGCCAGTAGTATAGAGGGTCGTTCGAACTACGAGCAGTACTTC. Its translation: CASSIEGRSNYEQYF.